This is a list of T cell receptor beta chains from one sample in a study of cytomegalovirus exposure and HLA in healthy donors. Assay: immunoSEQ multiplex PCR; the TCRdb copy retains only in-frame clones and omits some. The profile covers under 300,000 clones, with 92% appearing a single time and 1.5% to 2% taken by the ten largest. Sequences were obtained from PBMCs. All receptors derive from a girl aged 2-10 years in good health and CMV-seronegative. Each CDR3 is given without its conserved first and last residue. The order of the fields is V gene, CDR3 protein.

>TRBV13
ASSLSYEQY
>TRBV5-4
ASSEEAGLAF
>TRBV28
ASSLKGYGTEAF
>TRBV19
ASSGGQAVAEAF
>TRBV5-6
ASSLGGSTDTQY
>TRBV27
ASSKSEEAYNEQF
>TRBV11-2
ASSRDRVEAF
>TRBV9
ASSPSGGGSPTDTQY
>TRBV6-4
ASSDVLGGLLDTQY
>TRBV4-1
ASSQLWDTAYEQY
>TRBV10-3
ATQGMGETQY
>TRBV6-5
ASGRGSTEAF
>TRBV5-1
ASSLGQGVYEQY
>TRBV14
ASSQGRGGEQY
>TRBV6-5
ASSYGHRNEQF
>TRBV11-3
ASSHSWGENEQF
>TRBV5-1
ASSLRTSGSQYEQY
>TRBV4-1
ASSQEYRGGSPLH
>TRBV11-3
AGYPGQVNTEAF
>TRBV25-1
ASSPNRGTGELF
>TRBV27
ASSFSLAGVTAYEQF
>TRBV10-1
ASSPWLGTSGSEQY
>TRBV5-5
ASSLAVGAVQPQH
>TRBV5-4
ASSLGGQSPLGTDTQY
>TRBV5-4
ASSLDGTGELF
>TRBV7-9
ASTYSGSYEQY
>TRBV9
ASSVATVTSGNTGELF